The present entry profiles one T cell receptor (beta chain) with its context. What it binds is not known. This sample is drawn from a study of response to subunit inactivated influenza vaccine. Overall study results and limits: Every seasonal influenza vaccination brings in few new T cells, the authors suggested.

CDR1 is ENHRY and CDR2 is SYGVKD in the germline V gene. J gave up 3 bases and V 11 bases, and 13 bases lay outside the gene matches. CDR3 length equals 16 residues. TCRdb reanalysed the RT-PCR reads using MiXCR and keeps one entry per CDR3 protein. Of roughly 710,000 distinct CDR3 sequences listed, around 15% are singletons. The sequenced sample was PBMCs from blood, obtained around 14 days before vaccination. The receptor was derived from a man aged 45-65 years who received an inactivated influenza vaccine. This chain joins TRBV10-3 and TRBJ2-1, with 10 bases lining up with TRBD2. The DNA for the CDR3 is TGTGCCTCGAGTCGAAAAGCGGGGGGGGGCTACAATGAGCAGTTCTTC. This sequence encodes CASSRKAGGGYNEQFF.